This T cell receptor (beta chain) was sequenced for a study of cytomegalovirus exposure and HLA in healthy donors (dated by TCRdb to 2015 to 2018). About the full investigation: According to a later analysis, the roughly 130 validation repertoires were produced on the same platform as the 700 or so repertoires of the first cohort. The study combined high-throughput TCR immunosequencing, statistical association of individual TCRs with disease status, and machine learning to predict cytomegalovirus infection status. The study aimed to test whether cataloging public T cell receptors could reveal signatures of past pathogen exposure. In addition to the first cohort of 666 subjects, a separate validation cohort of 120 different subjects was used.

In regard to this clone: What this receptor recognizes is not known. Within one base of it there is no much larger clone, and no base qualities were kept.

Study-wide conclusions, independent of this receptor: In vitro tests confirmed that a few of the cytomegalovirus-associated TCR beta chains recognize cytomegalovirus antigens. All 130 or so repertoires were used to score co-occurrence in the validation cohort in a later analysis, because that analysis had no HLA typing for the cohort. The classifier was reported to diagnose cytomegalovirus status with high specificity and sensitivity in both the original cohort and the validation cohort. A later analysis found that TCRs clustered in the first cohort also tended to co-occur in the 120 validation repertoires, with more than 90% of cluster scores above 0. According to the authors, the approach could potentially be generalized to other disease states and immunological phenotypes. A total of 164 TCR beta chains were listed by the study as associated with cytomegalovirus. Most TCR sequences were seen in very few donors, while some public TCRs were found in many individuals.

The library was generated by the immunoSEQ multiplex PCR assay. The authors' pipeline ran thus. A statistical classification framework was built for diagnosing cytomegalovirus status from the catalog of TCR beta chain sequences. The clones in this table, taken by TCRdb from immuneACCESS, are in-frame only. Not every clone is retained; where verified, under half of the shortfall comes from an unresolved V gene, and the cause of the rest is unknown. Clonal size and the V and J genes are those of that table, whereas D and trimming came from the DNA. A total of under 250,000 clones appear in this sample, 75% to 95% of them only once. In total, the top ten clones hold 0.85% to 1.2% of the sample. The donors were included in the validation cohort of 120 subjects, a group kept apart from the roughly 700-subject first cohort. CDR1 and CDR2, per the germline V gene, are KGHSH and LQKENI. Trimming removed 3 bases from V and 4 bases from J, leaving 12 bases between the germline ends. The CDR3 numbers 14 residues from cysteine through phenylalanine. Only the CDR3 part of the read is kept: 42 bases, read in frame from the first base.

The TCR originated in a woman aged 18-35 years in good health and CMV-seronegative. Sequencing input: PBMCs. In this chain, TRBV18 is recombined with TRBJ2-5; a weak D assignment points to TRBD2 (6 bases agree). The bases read TGTGCCAGCTCACCCCCGGGGGATGGAGAGACCCAGTACTTC. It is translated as CASSPPGDGETQYF. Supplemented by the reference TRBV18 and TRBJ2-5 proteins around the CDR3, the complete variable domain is NAGVMQNPRHLVRRRGQEARLRCSPMKGHSHVYWYRQLPEEGLKFMVYLQKENIIDESGMPKERFSAEFPKEGPSILRIQQVVRGDSAAYFCASSPPGDGETQYFGPGTRLLVL.